What follows is one T cell receptor (beta chain) and its context. Its antigen has not been determined. The record has no base qualities; no much larger clone is one base away. The sample belongs to a study of control samples from healthy donors and cancer patients (dated by TCRdb to the early 2020s). The CDR3 spans 13 residues, from the cysteine through the phenylalanine. The kept DNA is CDR3 alone, 39 bases in frame from the first base. V drops 1 base and J drops 2 bases, leaving 8 bases in between. Via the germline V gene (reference sequence), CDR1 is GTSNPN and CDR2 SVGIG. Library generation was performed with the immunoSEQ multiplex PCR assay. The clones in this table, taken by TCRdb from immuneACCESS, are in-frame only. Not every clone is retained; where verified, under half of the shortfall comes from an unresolved V gene, and the cause of the rest is unknown. This sample holds fewer than 200,000 clones; 90% to 95% were observed only once. The ten largest clones capture 1.4% of the sample.

Sequencing was done on a sample of blood. This receptor was taken from a man under 40 in good health. The rearranged chain carries TRBV30 and TRBJ1-1, with no D gene named confidently. The CDR3 amino acid sequence is: CAWSDQLNTEAFF. The DNA sequence follows: TGTGCCTGGAGTGACCAGCTTAACACTGAAGCTTTCTTT.